This TCR beta chain was found in a study of regulatory T cells in long-lasting Graves disease. CDR3 length: 13 residues. The V gene's germline CDR1 is MDHEN and CDR2 SYDVKM. With 3 bases removed from V and 4 bases from J, the gap between germline ends came to 9 bases. The study, taken as a whole, reports: The persistent group shared around 2,600 public clonotypes, more than the approximately 930 shared by new patients. Reduced TCR diversity was observed in persistent Graves' patients versus newly diagnosed patients.

For TCR beta, libraries came from iRepertoire HTBI primers and Arm-PCR of CDR3 regions. One entry per CDR3 protein results from TCRdb running MiXCR on the multiplex PCR reads. The sample holds about 340,000 distinct CDR3 sequences; around 19% are singletons and the top ten take around 30%. Regarding time point: persistent/refractory GD, antithyroid drugs over 5 years with positive TRAb. RNA isolated from PBMCs was used to make the TCR library. This clonotype has ten or more counts. Its cognate antigen is unknown. The chain recombines TRBV28 with TRBJ2-5; TRBD2 is a possible D gene (6 bases). This sequence was found in a female donor with Graves disease. The material sequenced was peripheral blood mononuclear cells (PBMCs), taken when the disease was refractory, from a patient treated with antithyroid drugs. The CDR3 nucleotides read TGTGCCAGCAGTTTTTTCGGGAGAGAGACCCAGTACTTC. Translation: CASSFFGRETQYF.